One and the same sample provided the 26 T cell receptor beta chains below, sequenced in a study of cytomegalovirus exposure and HLA in healthy donors. Use of 60 Vbeta and 13 Jbeta primers characterized the PCR. Only in-frame clones appear in the TCRdb table, and some are missing; sequencing was by immunoSEQ multiplex PCR. The repertoire consists of tens of thousands of clones, with over 60% occurring once and the leading ten covering 20% to 25%. The material sequenced was PBMCs. The source is a woman in her forties or fifties in good health and CMV-seropositive.

The sample holds a few counts of this clone. This chain connects TRBV28 to TRBJ1-2, with 8 bases lining up with TRBD1. The CDR3 consists of 13 residues. J was trimmed by 8 bases and V by 10 bases; bases with no gene match: 12. In germline, CDR1 is MDHEN, CDR2 SYDVKM. The CDR3 sequence is CATLAGTGKGYTF. CDR3 in DNA: TGTGCCACCCTTGCCGGGACAGGAAAGGGCTACACCTTC.

The J gene is TRBJ1-2, the V gene TRBV7-8; TRBD1 might be the D (6 bases). With 6 bases removed from V and 5 bases from J, the gap between germline ends came to 19 bases. The CDR3 covers 15 residues. Per germline, CDR1 SGHVS and CDR2 FQNEAQ. CDR3 amino acids: CASSSNQGLGYGYTF. DNA for the CDR3: TGTGCCAGCAGTTCCAATCAGGGGTTAGGGTATGGCTACACCTTC.

The chain employs TRBV4-3 and TRBJ2-2, with D possibly TRBD2 on 6 matching bases. The germline CDR1 and CDR2 sequences are LGHNA and YSLEER. The CDR3 contains 14 residues. Trimming pared 5 bases from V and 7 bases from J, leaving 14 bases between. Here the CDR3 DNA reads TGCGCCAGCAGCGTACTAGCAGAAAACGGGGAGCTGTTTTTT. This encodes CASSVLAENGELFF.

V is TRBV6-5 and J is TRBJ2-5, with D perhaps matching TRBD2 (5 bases). Trimming took off 0 bases at V and 1 base at J, with 9 bases between the two ends. Germline V lookup: CDR1 MNHEY, CDR2 SVGAGI. There are 15 residues in the CDR3. The CDR3 sequence is CASSYSGGLQETQYF. The CDR3 DNA sequence: TGTGCCAGCAGTTACTCTGGCGGACTCCAAGAGACCCAGTACTTC.

The chain couples TRBV19 to TRBJ2-1; 9 positions agree with TRBD1. CDR1 is LNHDA and CDR2 is SQIVND in the germline V gene (reference sequence). Losses at the gene ends were 7 bases for V and 0 bases for J; bases not matched to a gene: 4. The CDR3 is 15 amino acids. CDR3: CASTLDRGSYNEQFF. The CDR3 nucleotides read TGTGCCAGTACCCTGGACAGGGGCTCCTACAATGAGCAGTTCTTC.

This clone came up a few times. The identical CDR3 is also encoded by other nucleotide sequences in the sample. The genes are TRBV28 and TRBJ1-2; a possible D gene is TRBD1 (5 bases). The ends were cut back, 2 bases at V and 2 bases at J, with 6 bases in the middle. The CDR3 is 13 amino acids. CDR1 and CDR2 (germline): MDHEN, SYDVKM. The CDR3 region has the DNA TGTGCCAGCAGTTTAGACAGCAACTATGGCTACACCTTC. Protein: CASSLDSNYGYTF.

The chain carries TRBV9 and TRBJ1-6, with TRBD1 as a possible D gene (6 bases). This CDR3 has 15 amino acids. V was trimmed by 0 bases and J by 11 bases, leaving 15 bases between them. The germline CDR1 and CDR2 sequences are SGDLS and YYNGEE. The CDR3 reads CASSVEMLGAAPLHF. Written as DNA, the CDR3 is TGTGCCAGCAGCGTAGAGATGTTGGGGGCGGCACCCCTCCACTTT.

The chain has TRBV6-5 and TRBJ2-7; D might be TRBD1 (5 bases). Germline V lookup: CDR1 MNHEY, CDR2 SVGAGI. Trimming cost V 5 bases and J 0 bases, with 8 bases left between them. This CDR3 comprises 13 residues. CDR3 nucleotides: TGTGCCAGCAGTCGGACATCCTCCTACGAGCAGTACTTC. Translating gives CASSRTSSYEQYF.

The V call is TRBV30, the J call TRBJ2-5, with 9 bases that match TRBD2. The germline CDR1 and CDR2 sequences are GTSNPN and SVGIG (reference sequence). This CDR3 contains 13 residues. The V gene end was trimmed by 2 bases and the J gene end by 5 bases; junction bases not matched to a gene: 3. Here the CDR3 DNA reads TGTGCCTGGAGTTACGGACTAGCGGAGACCCAGTACTTC. Its translation: CAWSYGLAETQYF.

The V gene is TRBV6-5, the J gene TRBJ2-7; no definite D call. Trimming cost V 3 bases and J 2 bases, with 11 bases left between them. Germline loops: CDR1 MNHEY, CDR2 SVGAGI. The CDR3 loop spans 14 amino acids. CDR3 region: CASSYTLGTYEQYF. The CDR3 DNA is TGTGCCAGCAGTTATACCCTAGGAACCTACGAGCAGTACTTC.

The chain links TRBV5-1 to TRBJ1-4; TRBD1 might be the D (5 bases). CDR3 length: 15 amino acids. V was pared by 4 bases and J by 4 bases, with 14 bases between. The germline CDR1 and CDR2 sequences are SGHRS and YFSETQ. This chain's CDR3 is CASSGGTYDNEKLFF. The DNA for the CDR3 is TGCGCCAGCAGCGGGGGGACCTATGATAATGAAAAACTGTTTTTT.

This clone has a handful of counts. The rearrangement uses TRBV7-9 and TRBJ1-1; tentatively, D is TRBD1 (5 bases). Germline V gene data show CDR1 as SEHNR and CDR2 as FQNEAQ (reference sequence). CDR3 length: 15 residues. V lost 7 bases to trimming and J lost 6 bases, with 21 bases between them. CDR3 coding DNA: TGTGCCAGCACAAACTTCGACAGCCCCGGGTCTGAAGCTTTCTTT. Its protein is CASTNFDSPGSEAFF.

V gene TRBV30 combines with J gene TRBJ1-2; a possible D gene is TRBD1 (6 bases). The length of the CDR3 is 14 residues. V was shortened by 3 bases and J by 7 bases, with 18 bases between the two germline ends. Germline V gene lookup returns CDR1 GTSNPN and CDR2 SVGIG (reference sequence). Written as DNA, the CDR3 is TGTGCCTGGAGCCGGGACATTCCTCCGCGTGGCTACACCTTC. This sequence encodes CAWSRDIPPRGYTF.

The gene calls are TRBV6-5 and TRBJ2-5, with 9 bases fitting TRBD2. From germline, CDR1 is MNHEY and CDR2 SVGAGI. V shed 2 bases, J shed 5 bases, and the junction held 9 bases outside the gene matches. CDR3 length equals 16 residues. CDR3 loop: CASSYRSGGPGETQYF. The CDR3 nucleotides are TGTGCCAGCAGTTACCGTAGCGGGGGACCGGGGGAGACCCAGTACTTC.

With regard to this clone: Sequence at one end of the junction differs from germline and may be a read error. The rearrangement joins TRBV7-9 to TRBJ1-1; D is perhaps TRBD1 (6 bases). Germline CDR1 and CDR2: SEHNR and FQNEAQ (reference sequence). The length of the CDR3 is 12 residues. In nucleotides, the CDR3 is TGTTCCAGCAGGTTGGACAGCACTGAAGCTTTCTTT. Its protein is CSSRLDSTEAFF.

The rearrangement uses TRBV4-3 and TRBJ1-1; D unclear. The CDR3 extends over 15 amino acids. With 0 bases removed from V and 1 base from J, the gap between germline ends came to 9 bases. CDR1 LGHNA and CDR2 YSLEER come from the germline V gene. CDR3 bases: TGCGCCAGCAGCCAAGAACAGACCAGGAACACTGAAGCTTTCTTT. Protein product: CASSQEQTRNTEAFF.

This clone was seen only a few times. This chain links TRBV4-1 with TRBJ1-4, with a tentative D call TRBD1 (5 bases). The CDR3 sequence is 17 residues long. With 0 bases removed from V and 1 base from J, the gap between germline ends came to 12 bases. Germline assignment: CDR1 MGHRA and CDR2 YSYEKL. The CDR3 DNA is TGCGCCAGCAGCCAAGATCGGCCAAGGGGAACTAATGAAAAACTGTTTTTT. As protein: CASSQDRPRGTNEKLFF.

This clone has just a few counts. The rearrangement joins TRBV29-1 to TRBJ2-3; maybe TRBD1 (5 bases). The CDR3 length is 14 residues. Germline values: CDR1 SQVTM, CDR2 ANQGSEA. V was clipped by 7 bases and J by 1 base, with 15 bases between them. The CDR3 DNA reads TGCAGCGATATTAGCAGGGCCCGCACAGATACGCAGTATTTT. Amino acid sequence: CSDISRARTDTQYF.

The gene calls are TRBV27 and TRBJ2-1, with 14 bases that match TRBD2. Germline-derived CDR1 and CDR2 are MNHEY and SMNVEV (reference sequence). With 4 bases clipped from V and 5 bases from J, the junction kept 10 bases outside the gene matches. The CDR3 contains 18 residues. The CDR3 loop is CASSSGLAGGLMDNEQFF. The CDR3 DNA reads as TGTGCCAGCAGTTCCGGACTAGCGGGGGGTTTAATGGACAATGAGCAGTTCTTC.

The chain links TRBV7-9 to TRBJ1-1, with TRBD1 as a possible D gene (6 bases). This CDR3 has 13 amino acids. Germline CDR1 is SEHNR and CDR2 is FQNEAQ (reference sequence). The V and J ends lost 2 bases and 4 bases respectively, with 8 bases between them. In DNA form, the CDR3 reads TGTGCCAGCAGCTTAACAGGGAGCACTGAAGCTTTCTTT. Amino acid sequence: CASSLTGSTEAFF.

In this sample, this clone turned up a few times. This chain links TRBV5-1 with TRBJ2-2, with 12 bases that match TRBD2. The CDR3 loop spans 15 amino acids. V lost 6 bases and J lost 6; bases outside the gene matches: 6. The V gene's germline CDR1 is SGHRS and CDR2 YFSETQ. This CDR3 is CASTRTSGDAGELFF. Here the CDR3 DNA reads TGCGCCAGCACCAGGACTAGCGGGGACGCCGGGGAGCTGTTTTTT.

This chain uses TRBV7-6 with TRBJ2-3; 10 positions agree with TRBD2. Germline V CDR1 and CDR2: SGHVS, FNYEAQ. The V and J ends lost 4 bases and 1 base, in that order; junction bases with no gene match: 5. This CDR3 is 16 amino acids long. In DNA form, the CDR3 reads TGTGCCAGCAGCTCCCGACTAGCGGGCGGCACAGATACGCAGTATTTT. Protein: CASSSRLAGGTDTQYF.

This chain connects TRBV19 to TRBJ2-7; the D is unclear. Trimming took 6 bases from V and 1 from J, leaving 7 bases between them. This CDR3 region has 12 residues. Germline values: CDR1 LNHDA, CDR2 SQIVND (reference sequence). CDR3 sequence reads: CASSGGSYEQYF. For the CDR3, the DNA is TGTGCCAGTAGCGGCGGATCCTACGAGCAGTACTTC.

This chain joins TRBV6-5 and TRBJ2-7; TRBD1 matches 7 bases. V shed 4 bases and J 1 base; nucleotides not matched to a gene: 4. The germline gives CDR1 MNHEY, CDR2 SVGAGI. This CDR3 has 14 residues. In nucleotides, the CDR3 is TGTGCCAGCAGTTCCCGGGACAGTTCCTACGAGCAGTACTTC. Translating gives CASSSRDSSYEQYF.

This chain connects TRBV6-5 to TRBJ1-5, with D maybe TRBD1 (6 bases). The V gene lost 0 bases and the J gene lost 6 bases, with 9 bases spanning the gap. Germline V gene sequence: CDR1 MNHEY, CDR2 SVGAGI. This CDR3 spans 14 amino acids. The CDR3 reads CASSYSGRGQPQHF. The DNA of the CDR3 is TGTGCCAGCAGTTACTCAGGCAGGGGTCAGCCCCAGCATTTT.

This clone was detected only a few times. This chain joins TRBV13 and TRBJ2-3, with 10 bases fitting TRBD2. The CDR3 has 17 amino acids. Germline V gene lookup returns CDR1 PRHDT and CDR2 FYEKMQ (reference sequence). Trimming took 2 bases from V and 2 from J; bases not matched to a gene: 7. CDR3 sequence reads: CASSLWLAGETTDTQYF. The CDR3 DNA reads as TGTGCCAGCAGCTTATGGCTAGCGGGGGAAACCACAGATACGCAGTATTTT.